This record concerns one T cell receptor (beta chain) sequence. The sample holds many counts of this clonotype. Its cognate antigen has yet to be identified. Within one base of it there is no much larger clone, and no base qualities were kept. Stable Graves' hyperthyroidism was defined as the absence of progression to ophthalmopathy over 18 months of follow-up. Hyperthyroidism patients were newly diagnosed, had a disease duration of under 2 months, and were aged 18 to 65 years. Exclusion was applied to patients with uncontrolled infections, other autoimmune diseases, pregnancy or lactation. Diagnoses were established on the basis of clinical symptoms, serum thyroxine and TRAb, thyroid ultrasound, and orbital computed tomography. PBMCs were separated from roughly 10 ml of fresh peripheral blood using Ficoll-Paque density gradient centrifugation. Trizol reagent was used to extract total RNA, and RNA quality was then checked on an Agilent 2100 Bioanalyzer.

The sample is drawn from a study of T cells in Graves' hyperthyroidism and ophthalmopathy (dated by TCRdb to about 2019). Regarding the research as a whole: Peripheral blood was collected at initial diagnosis, before any treatment. To identify TCR V-J signatures that set the groups apart, the researchers used a discovery cohort of about a hundred patients, made up of 40 to 45 with Graves' ophthalmopathy and 55 to 65 with stable Graves' hyperthyroidism. Prospective prediction of ophthalmopathy was tested in an independent validation cohort of 18 to 20 hyperthyroidism patients and 17 patients who later progressed to ophthalmopathy. For training and testing, the approximately 97 patients in the discovery cohort were randomly divided in a 7:3 ratio. Thyroid tissue and blood T-cell repertoires from about 6 Graves' hyperthyroidism patients were also compared in the study. After sampling, hyperthyroidism patients received methimazole starting at 30 mg daily, and ophthalmopathy patients received high-dose intravenous methylprednisolone. TCR Vbeta CDR3 sequencing of 130 to 150 peripheral blood samples (over 40 ophthalmopathy, roughly 72 hyperthyroidism and roughly 17 progressor patients) is reported in the paper. Study-wide conclusions, independent of this receptor: No statistical method was used to fix the sample size in advance, and group allocation was not hidden from the investigators. A 13 V-J signature model separated ophthalmopathy from stable hyperthyroidism, with roughly 88% sensitivity and 81.08% specificity in cross-validation and 80%/75% in testing. Most expanded thyroid clonotypes (frequency above 0.001) were also detected in blood, a finding suggesting that blood repertoires may reflect thyroid immune responses. In validation, progression to ophthalmopathy was predicted by the model with about 70% sensitivity and roughly 76% specificity, a median of roughly six months before onset.

TCR beta CDR3 regions were amplified from RNA transcripts. The first round of RT-PCR for the TCR CDR3 was performed with the HTBI primer set and the Qiagen OneStep RT-PCR kit. Libraries were constructed in a second round of multiplex PCR, after which size selection and purification were performed. Libraries were sequenced paired-end with 100 bp reads on an Illumina HiSeq2000. Per the original workflow: SOAPnuke was used to process the raw data, throwing out any read that contained adapters or uncalled bases, had a mean Phred below 15, or lacked an exact constant-primer or identifier match. COPE v1.2.5 was used to merge the high-quality paired reads, and each unique nucleotide sequence was defined as a clonotype. Clonotypes were aligned to IMGT TRBV, TRBD and TRBJ reference segments using MiTCR v1.1. Analysis was restricted to V-J combinations with a frequency above 0.0001, which covered over 98% of repertoires. The TCS score was defined as F50 (clonal expansion) divided by E x V (chaos), with BLOSUM62-based TCRdist calculated between CDR3 peptides within each V-J. Welch's t-statistics and random forest reduced fewer than 600 V-J features to 13, which were used in a naive Bayes classifier (R e1071). The raw public data were reprocessed by TCRdb itself: fastp quality trimming at Q25, MiXCR clonotype calling, in-frame beta chains only. Rows with one shared CDR3 protein collapse into an entry with the most common genes and DNA. TCRdb's processing, not the authors', yielded these V and J calls. The sample table shows about 380,000 distinct CDR3 sequences, and 14% are seen once. The top ten clonotypes cover approximately 11% of the sample.

The junction carries 16 bases between V and J, which are trimmed by 7 bases and 5 bases respectively. The germline V gene sets CDR1 to MDHEN and CDR2 to SYDVKM. The CDR3, cysteine through phenylalanine, is 14 amino acids long. Only CDR3 DNA is held: 42 bases, read in frame from base 1. Sample: blood. The rearranged chain carries TRBV28 and TRBJ2-3; perhaps TRBD2 is the D gene, with 6 bases matching. This sequence was found in a woman aged 55-70 years with Graves' hyperthyroidism. The CDR3 region has the sequence CASIGGGAGDTQYF. The sequenced DNA is TGTGCCAGCATCGGGGGAGGAGCCGGAGATACGCAGTATTTT.